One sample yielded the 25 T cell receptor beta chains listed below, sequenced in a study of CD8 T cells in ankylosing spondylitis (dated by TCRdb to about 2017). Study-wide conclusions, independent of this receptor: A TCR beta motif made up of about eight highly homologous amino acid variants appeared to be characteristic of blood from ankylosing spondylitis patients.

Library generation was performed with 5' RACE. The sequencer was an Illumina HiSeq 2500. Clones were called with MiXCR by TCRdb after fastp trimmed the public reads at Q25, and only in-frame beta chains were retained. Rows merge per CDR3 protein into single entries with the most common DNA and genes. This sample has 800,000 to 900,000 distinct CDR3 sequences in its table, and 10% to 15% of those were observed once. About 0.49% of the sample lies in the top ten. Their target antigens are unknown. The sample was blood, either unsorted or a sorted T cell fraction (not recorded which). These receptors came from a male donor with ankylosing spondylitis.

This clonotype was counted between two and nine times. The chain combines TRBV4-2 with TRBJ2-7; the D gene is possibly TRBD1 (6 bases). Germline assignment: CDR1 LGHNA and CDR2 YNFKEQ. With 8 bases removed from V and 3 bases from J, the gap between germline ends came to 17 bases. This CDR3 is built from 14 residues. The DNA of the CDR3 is TGTGCCAGCTCCAACCGTGGGGGCAGCTACGAGCAGTACTTC. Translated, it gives CASSNRGGSYEQYF.

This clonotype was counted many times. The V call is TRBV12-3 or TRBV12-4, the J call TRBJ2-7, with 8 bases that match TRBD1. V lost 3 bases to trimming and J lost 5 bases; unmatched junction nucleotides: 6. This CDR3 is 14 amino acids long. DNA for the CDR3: TGTGCCAGCAGTTTTAGGGCAGGGGGCCACGAGCAGTACTTC. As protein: CASSFRAGGHEQYF.

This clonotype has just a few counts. CDR3 loop: CASSRRGRGDTQYF. The CDR3 DNA reads as TGTGCCAGCAGCCGTAGAGGCCGGGGAGATACGCAGTATTTT. V is TRBV3-1 and J is TRBJ2-3; possibly TRBD2 for D (5 bases). Germline loops: CDR1 LGHDT, CDR2 YNNKEL (reference sequence). V lost 4 bases and J lost 5, with 13 bases in between. The CDR3 is 14 residues long.

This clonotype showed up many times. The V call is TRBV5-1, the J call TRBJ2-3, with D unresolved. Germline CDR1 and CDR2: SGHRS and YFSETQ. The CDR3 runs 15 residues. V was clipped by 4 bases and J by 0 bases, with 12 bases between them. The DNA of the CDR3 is TGCGCCAGCAGCCTCCAACACCCTAGCACAGATACGCAGTATTTT. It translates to CASSLQHPSTDTQYF.

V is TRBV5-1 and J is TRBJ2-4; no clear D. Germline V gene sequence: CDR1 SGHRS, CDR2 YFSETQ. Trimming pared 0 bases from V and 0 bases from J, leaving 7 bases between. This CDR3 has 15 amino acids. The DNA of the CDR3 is TGCGCCAGCAGCTTGGCGTGGCTAGCCAAAAACATTCAGTACTTC. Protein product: CASSLAWLAKNIQYF.

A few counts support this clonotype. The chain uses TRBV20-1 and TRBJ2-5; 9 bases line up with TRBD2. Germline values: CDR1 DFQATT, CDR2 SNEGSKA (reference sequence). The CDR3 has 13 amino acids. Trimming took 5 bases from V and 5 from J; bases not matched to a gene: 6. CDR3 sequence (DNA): TGCAGTGCTTATAGCGGGAGTAGGGAGACCCAGTACTTC. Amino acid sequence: CSAYSGSRETQYF.

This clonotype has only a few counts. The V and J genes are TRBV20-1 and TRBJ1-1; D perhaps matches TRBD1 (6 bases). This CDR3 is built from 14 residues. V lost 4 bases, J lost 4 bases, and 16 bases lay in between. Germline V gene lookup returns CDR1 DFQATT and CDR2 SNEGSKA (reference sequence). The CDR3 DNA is TGCAGTGCTACCCTCAGGGGCATGGGCACTGAAGCTTTCTTT. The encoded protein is CSATLRGMGTEAFF.

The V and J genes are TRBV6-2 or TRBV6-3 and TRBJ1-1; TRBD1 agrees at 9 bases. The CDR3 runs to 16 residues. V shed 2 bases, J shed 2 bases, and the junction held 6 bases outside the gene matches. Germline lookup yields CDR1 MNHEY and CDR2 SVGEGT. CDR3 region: CASSYARDRVNTEAFF. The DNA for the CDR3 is TGTGCCAGCAGTTACGCCCGGGACAGGGTAAACACTGAAGCTTTCTTT.

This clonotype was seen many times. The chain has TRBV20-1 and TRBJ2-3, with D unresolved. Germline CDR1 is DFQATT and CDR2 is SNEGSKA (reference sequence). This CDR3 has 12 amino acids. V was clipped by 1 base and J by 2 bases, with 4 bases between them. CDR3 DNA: TGCAGTGCTAGAGTAAACACAGATACGCAGTATTTT. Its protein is CSARVNTDTQYF.

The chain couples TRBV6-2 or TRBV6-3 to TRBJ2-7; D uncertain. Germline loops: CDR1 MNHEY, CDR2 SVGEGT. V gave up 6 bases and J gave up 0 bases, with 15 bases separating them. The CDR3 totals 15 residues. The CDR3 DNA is TGTGCCAGCAGCCCAAGCTGGGTGCTCTCCTACGAGCAGTACTTC. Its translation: CASSPSWVLSYEQYF.

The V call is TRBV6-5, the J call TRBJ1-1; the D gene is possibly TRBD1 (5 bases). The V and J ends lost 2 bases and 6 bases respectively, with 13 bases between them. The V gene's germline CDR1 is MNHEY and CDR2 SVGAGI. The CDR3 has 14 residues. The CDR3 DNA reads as TGTGCCAGCAGTTACGGGGGGGGGATCTCTGAAGCTTTCTTT. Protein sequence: CASSYGGGISEAFF.

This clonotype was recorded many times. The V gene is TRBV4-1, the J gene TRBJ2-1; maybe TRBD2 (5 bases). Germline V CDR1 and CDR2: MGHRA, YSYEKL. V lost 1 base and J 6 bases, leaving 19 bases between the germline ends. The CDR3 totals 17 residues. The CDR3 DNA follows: TGCGCCAGCAGCCAAGGCAGAGGGCTAGCTAGGCCCAATGAGCAGTTCTTC. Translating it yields CASSQGRGLARPNEQFF.

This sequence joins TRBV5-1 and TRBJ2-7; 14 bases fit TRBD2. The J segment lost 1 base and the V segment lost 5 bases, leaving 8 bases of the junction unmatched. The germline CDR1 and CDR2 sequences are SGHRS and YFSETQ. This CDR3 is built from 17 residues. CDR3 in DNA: TGCGCCAGCAGTTATGGGACTAGCGGGGGAAGTTCCTACGAGCAGTACTTC. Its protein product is CASSYGTSGGSSYEQYF.

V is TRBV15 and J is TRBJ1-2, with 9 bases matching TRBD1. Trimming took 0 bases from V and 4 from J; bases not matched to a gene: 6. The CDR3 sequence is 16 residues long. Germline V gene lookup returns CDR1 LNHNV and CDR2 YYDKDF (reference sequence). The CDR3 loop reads CATSRDTGGPGYGYTF. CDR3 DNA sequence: TGTGCCACCAGCAGAGATACAGGGGGCCCGGGCTATGGCTACACCTTC. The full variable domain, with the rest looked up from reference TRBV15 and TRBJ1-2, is DAMVIQNPRYQVTQFGKPVTLSCSQTLNHNVMYWYQQKSSQAPKLLFHYYDKDFNNEADTPDNFQSRRPNTSFCFLDIRSPGLGDTAMYLCATSRDTGGPGYGYTFGSGTRLTVV.

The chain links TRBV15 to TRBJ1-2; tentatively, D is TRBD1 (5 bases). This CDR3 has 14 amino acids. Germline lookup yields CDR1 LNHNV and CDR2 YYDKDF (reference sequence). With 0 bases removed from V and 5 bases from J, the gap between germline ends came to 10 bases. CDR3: CATSRDHGGYGYTF. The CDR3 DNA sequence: TGTGCCACCAGCAGAGATCACGGGGGGTATGGCTACACCTTC.

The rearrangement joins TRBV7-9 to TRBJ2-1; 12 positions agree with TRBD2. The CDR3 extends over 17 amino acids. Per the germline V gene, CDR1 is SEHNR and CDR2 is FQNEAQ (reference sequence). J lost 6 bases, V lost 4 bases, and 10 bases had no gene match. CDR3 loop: CASSYGLAGFPINEQFF. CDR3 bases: TGTGCCAGCAGCTACGGACTAGCGGGGTTTCCGATCAATGAGCAGTTCTTC.

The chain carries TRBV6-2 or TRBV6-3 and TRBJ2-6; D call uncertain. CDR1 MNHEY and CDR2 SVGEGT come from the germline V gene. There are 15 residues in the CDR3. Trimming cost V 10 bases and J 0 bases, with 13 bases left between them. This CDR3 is CATSAQVSGANVLTF. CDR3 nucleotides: TGTGCCACCTCAGCCCAGGTCTCTGGGGCCAACGTCCTGACTTTC.

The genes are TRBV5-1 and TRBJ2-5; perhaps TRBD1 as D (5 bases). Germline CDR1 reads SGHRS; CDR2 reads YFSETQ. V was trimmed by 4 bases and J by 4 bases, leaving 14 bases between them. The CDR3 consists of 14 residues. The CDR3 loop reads CASSIQGSGETQYF. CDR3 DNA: TGCGCCAGCAGCATCCAGGGTTCAGGAGAGACCCAGTACTTC.

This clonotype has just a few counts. CDR3 in DNA: TGCGCCAGCAGTGATCGACTAGCGGGGGGAGGGACAGATACGCAGTATTTT. This translates into CASSDRLAGGGTDTQYF. The chain recombines TRBV10-2 with TRBJ2-3, with TRBD2 matching over 13 bases. This CDR3 is built from 17 residues. J lost 3 bases, V lost 3 bases, and 6 bases had no gene match. Germline V gene lookup returns CDR1 WSHSY and CDR2 SAAADI.

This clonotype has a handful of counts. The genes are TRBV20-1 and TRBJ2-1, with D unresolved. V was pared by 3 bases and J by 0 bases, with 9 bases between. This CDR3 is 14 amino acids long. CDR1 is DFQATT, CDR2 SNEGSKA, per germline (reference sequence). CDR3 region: CSASGPSSYNEQFF. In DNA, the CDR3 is TGCAGTGCTAGCGGCCCGAGCTCCTACAATGAGCAGTTCTTC.

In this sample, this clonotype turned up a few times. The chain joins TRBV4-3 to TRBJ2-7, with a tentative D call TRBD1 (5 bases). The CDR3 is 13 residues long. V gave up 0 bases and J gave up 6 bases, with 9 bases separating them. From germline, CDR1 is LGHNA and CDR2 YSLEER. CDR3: CASSQERGAEQYF. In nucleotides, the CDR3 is TGCGCCAGCAGCCAAGAAAGGGGTGCCGAGCAGTACTTC.

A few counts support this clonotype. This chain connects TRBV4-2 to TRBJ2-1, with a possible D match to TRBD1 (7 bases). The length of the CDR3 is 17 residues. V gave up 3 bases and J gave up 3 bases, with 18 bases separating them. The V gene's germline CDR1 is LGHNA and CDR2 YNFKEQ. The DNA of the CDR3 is TGTGCCAGCAGCCAGGATCGGACAGGAGGGATCTACAATGAGCAGTTCTTC. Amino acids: CASSQDRTGGIYNEQFF.

Here the CDR3 reads CASSRGTGFRYGYTF. CDR3 in DNA: TGCGCCAGCAGCCGGGGGACAGGGTTTCGCTATGGCTACACCTTC. The rearrangement uses TRBV4-3 and TRBJ1-2; 9 bases are shared with TRBD1. V shed 4 bases, J shed 4 bases, and the junction held 7 bases outside the gene matches. The CDR3 covers 15 residues. Germline CDR1 and CDR2: LGHNA and YSLEER.

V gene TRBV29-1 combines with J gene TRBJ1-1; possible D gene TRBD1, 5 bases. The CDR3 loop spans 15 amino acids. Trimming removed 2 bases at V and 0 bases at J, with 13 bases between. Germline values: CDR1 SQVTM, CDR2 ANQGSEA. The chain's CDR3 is CSVERQRQVNTEAFF. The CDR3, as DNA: TGCAGCGTTGAAAGACAGAGACAAGTGAACACTGAAGCTTTCTTT.

The CDR3, as DNA: TGTGCCAGCAGCTTAGCTCGGGGGCCTCCCTACGAGCAGTACTTC. It codes for CASSLARGPPYEQYF. V gene TRBV7-2 combines with J gene TRBJ2-7; D assignment may be TRBD1 or TRBD2 (6 bases each). The germline V gene has CDR1 SGHTA and CDR2 FQGNSA. V lost 0 bases and J lost 2, with 11 bases in between. The CDR3 extends over 15 amino acids.